This TCR beta chain was identified during a study of blood T cell repertoires in COVID-19. Study information: Italy, Spain and the United States were the sources of the convalescent and acute COVID-19 samples. From T cells, B-cell-depleted T cells, or PBMCs came the material, which was cDNA or gDNA.

With V trimmed by 1 base and J by 5 bases, 8 bases remained unmatched. From germline, CDR1 is KGHDR and CDR2 SFDVKD. CDR3 size: 16 residues. As handled by the study authors: From reference gene primer amplification, estimates of nucleated cell counts were derived. Only in-frame clones appear in the TCRdb table, and some are missing; sequencing was by immunoSEQ multiplex PCR. The V and J calls and clone size are taken from that table; D and trimming were inferred from the DNA. The sample shows around 150,000 clones, roughly 89% of them seen only once. Material: peripheral blood. The clonotype comes from a woman between 55 and 75 years old who had recovered from COVID-19. J is TRBJ2-3 and V is TRBV24-1; 7 bases are shared with TRBD1. The CDR3 nucleotides are TGTGCCACCAGTGATTTACAGGGGCCGGCCCGAGATACGCAGTATTTT. This gives the protein CATSDLQGPARDTQYF.